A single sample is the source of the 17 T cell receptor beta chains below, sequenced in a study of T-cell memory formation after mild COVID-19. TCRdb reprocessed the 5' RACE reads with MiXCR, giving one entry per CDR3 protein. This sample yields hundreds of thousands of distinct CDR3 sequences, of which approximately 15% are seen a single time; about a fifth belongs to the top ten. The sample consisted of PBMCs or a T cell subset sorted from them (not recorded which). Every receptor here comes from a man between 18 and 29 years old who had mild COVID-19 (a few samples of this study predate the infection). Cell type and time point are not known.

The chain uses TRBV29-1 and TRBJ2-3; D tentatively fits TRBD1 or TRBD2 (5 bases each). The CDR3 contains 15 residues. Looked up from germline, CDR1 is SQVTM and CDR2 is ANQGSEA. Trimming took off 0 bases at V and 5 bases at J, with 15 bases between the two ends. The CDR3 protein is CSVEDLTGLGDTQYF. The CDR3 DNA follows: TGCAGCGTTGAAGATCTCACGGGGCTAGGAGATACGCAGTATTTT.

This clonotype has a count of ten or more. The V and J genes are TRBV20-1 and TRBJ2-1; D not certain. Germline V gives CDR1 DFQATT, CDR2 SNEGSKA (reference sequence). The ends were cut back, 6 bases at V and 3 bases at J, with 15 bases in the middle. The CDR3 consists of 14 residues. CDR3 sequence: CSASSTFDYNEQFF. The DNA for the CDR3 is TGCAGTGCCTCGTCGACTTTCGACTACAATGAGCAGTTCTTC.

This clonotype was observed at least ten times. The CDR3 reads CASSLVDSGTQYF. The CDR3 DNA reads TGTGCCAGCAGCTTAGTCGACTCGGGTACGCAGTATTTT. The V call is TRBV7-9, the J call TRBJ2-3; D gene unclear. This CDR3 spans 13 amino acids. V was pared by 1 base and J by 8 bases, with 10 bases between. Germline CDR1 is SEHNR and CDR2 is FQNEAQ (reference sequence).

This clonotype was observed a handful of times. The CDR3 spells CASRYGVGDNQPQHF. In nucleotides, the CDR3 is TGCGCCAGCAGATACGGGGTTGGGGACAATCAGCCCCAGCATTTT. The chain uses TRBV5-1 and TRBJ1-5; D not resolved. V was shortened by 5 bases and J by 3 bases, with 15 bases between the two germline ends. CDR3 length: 15 amino acids. Germline V gene sequence: CDR1 SGHRS, CDR2 YFSETQ.

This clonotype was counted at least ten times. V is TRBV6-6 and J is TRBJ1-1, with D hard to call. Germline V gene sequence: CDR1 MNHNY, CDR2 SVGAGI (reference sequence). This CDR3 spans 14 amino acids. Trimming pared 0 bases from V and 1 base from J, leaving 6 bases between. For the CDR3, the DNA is TGTGCCAGCAGTTACTCAGCACAGAACACTGAAGCTTTCTTT. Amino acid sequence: CASSYSAQNTEAFF.

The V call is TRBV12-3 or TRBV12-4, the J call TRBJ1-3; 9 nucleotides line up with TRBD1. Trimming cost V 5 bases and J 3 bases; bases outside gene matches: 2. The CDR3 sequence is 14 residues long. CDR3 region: CASSETGGGNTIYF. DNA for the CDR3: TGTGCCAGCAGTGAGACAGGGGGTGGAAACACCATATATTTT.

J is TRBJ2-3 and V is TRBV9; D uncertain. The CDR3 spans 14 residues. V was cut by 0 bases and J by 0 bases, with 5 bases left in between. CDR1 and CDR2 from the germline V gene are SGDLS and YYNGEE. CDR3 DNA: TGTGCCAGCAGCGTAGACCGGAGCACAGATACGCAGTATTTT. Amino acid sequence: CASSVDRSTDTQYF.

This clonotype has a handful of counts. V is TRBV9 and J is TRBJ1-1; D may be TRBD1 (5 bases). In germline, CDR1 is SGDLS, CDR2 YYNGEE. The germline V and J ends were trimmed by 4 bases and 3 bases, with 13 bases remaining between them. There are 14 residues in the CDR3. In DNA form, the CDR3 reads TGTGCCAGCAGCCCCGGGATGGGGGACACTGAAGCTTTCTTT. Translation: CASSPGMGDTEAFF.

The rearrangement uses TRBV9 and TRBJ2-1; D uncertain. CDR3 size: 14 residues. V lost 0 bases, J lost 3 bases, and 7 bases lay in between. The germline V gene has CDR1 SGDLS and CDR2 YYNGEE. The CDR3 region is CASSVVSNYNEQFF. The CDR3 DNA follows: TGTGCCAGCAGCGTAGTGTCCAACTACAATGAGCAGTTCTTC.

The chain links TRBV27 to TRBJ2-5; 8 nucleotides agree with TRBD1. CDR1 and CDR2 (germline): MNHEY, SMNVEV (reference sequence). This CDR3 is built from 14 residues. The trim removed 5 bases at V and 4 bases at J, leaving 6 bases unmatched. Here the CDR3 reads CASSQGARRETQYF. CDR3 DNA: TGTGCCAGCAGTCAGGGGGCGCGAAGAGAGACCCAGTACTTC.

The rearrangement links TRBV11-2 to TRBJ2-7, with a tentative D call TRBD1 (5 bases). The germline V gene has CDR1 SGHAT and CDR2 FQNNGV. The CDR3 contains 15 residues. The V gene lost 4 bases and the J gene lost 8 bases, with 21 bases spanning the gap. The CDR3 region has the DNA TGTGCCAGCAGCTCGCTACAGGCAATTTCCCGTAAGCAGTACGTC. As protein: CASSSLQAISRKQYV.

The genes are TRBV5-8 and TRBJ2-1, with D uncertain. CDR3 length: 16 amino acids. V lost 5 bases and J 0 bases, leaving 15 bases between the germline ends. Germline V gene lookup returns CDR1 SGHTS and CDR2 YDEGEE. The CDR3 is CASRTKGQNSYNEQFF. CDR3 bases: TGTGCCAGCAGGACCAAAGGCCAGAACTCCTACAATGAGCAGTTCTTC.

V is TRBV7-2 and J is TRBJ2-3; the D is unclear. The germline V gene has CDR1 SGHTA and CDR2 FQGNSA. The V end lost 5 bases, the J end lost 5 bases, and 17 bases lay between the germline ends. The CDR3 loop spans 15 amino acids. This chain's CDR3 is CASSLVSQTRDTQYF. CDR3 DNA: TGTGCCAGCAGCCTCGTTTCCCAGACGCGAGATACGCAGTATTTT.

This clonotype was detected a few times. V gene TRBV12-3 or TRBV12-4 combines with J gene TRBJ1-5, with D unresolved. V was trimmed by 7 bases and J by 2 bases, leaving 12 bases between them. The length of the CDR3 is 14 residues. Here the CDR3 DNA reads TGTGCCAGCAAAAATTTGGCGGGCAATCAGCCCCAGCATTTT. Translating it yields CASKNLAGNQPQHF.

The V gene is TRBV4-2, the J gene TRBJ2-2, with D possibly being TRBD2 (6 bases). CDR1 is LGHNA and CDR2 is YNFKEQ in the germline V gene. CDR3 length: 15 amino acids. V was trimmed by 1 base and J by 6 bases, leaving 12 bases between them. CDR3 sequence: CASSQVWGGAGELFF. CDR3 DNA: TGTGCCAGCAGCCAAGTCTGGGGAGGCGCCGGGGAGCTGTTTTTT.

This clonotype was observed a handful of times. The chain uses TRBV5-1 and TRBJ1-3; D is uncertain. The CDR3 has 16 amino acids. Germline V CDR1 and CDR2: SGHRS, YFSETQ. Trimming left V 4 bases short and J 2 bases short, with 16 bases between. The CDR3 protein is CASSASSRAAGNTIYF. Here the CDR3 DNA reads TGCGCCAGCAGCGCCTCTTCACGAGCAGCTGGAAACACCATATATTTT.

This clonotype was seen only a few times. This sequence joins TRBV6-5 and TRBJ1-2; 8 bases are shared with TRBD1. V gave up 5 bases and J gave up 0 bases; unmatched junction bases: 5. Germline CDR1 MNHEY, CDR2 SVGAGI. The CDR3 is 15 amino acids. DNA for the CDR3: TGTGCCAGCAGTGAAAGGACAGGGCCTAACTATGGCTACACCTTC. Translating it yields CASSERTGPNYGYTF.